This TCR beta chain was observed in a study of beta chain features in type 1 diabetes. Overall study context: Regarding age, gender and cell yields, patients proved similar to healthy donors.

Expressed TCRB transcripts got sequenced, as all isolated RNA was reverse transcribed. The data were produced by immunoSEQ multiplex PCR, yet TCRdb's version contains in-frame clones alone and is incomplete. The sample shows around 360,000 clones, around 13% of them seen only once. Study conclusions and caveats: Patients with Type 1 diabetes showed moderately but significantly shorter TCRB CDR3s in all four CD4+ subsets.

Each of the CD4+ naive, central memory, regulatory and stem cell-like memory populations was sorted via CD45RO/CCR7/CD25/CD127/CD95/CD27. V lost 2 bases and J lost 6; bases outside the gene matches: 7. This CDR3 is 16 amino acids long. Germline V gene sequence: CDR1 MDHEN, CDR2 SYDVKM. This clone was detected only a few times. Antigen: not known. This chain links TRBV28 with TRBJ2-3; 11 bases align to TRBD1. Sequencing was done on a sample of naive CD4+ T cells from blood. This TCR derives from a woman between 18 and 29 years old with type 1 diabetes. In nucleotides, the CDR3 is TGTGCCAGCAGTTTAGTCGGACAGGGGGCCGCTGATACGCAGTATTTT. Translating it yields CASSLVGQGAADTQYF.